This passage covers 6 T cell receptor beta chains from one sample sequenced in a study of blood T cell repertoires in COVID-19. Some clones are missing from TCRdb's copy, which holds only in-frame ones; the method was immunoSEQ multiplex PCR. The sample contains some 150,000 clones, about 83% of which appear only once. What was sequenced was peripheral blood. These receptors all stem from a woman in her forties with acute or convalescent COVID-19.

V and J are TRBV15 and TRBJ2-7, with 7 positions matching TRBD1. The V and J ends lost 0 bases and 0 bases, in that order; junction bases with no gene match: 2. The CDR3 runs to 15 residues. The V gene's germline CDR1 is LNHNV and CDR2 YYDKDF (reference sequence). CDR3 sequence (DNA): TGTGCCACCAGCAGAGAGGACAGGAGCTCCTACGAGCAGTACTTC. Its protein product is CATSREDRSSYEQYF.

V gene TRBV9 combines with J gene TRBJ2-3; TRBD1 might be the D (6 bases). Germline assignment: CDR1 SGDLS and CDR2 YYNGEE. The CDR3 covers 16 residues. The V and J ends lost 0 bases and 5 bases respectively, with 16 bases between them. The CDR3 region is CASSVGGQGSGDTQYF. CDR3 nucleotides: TGTGCCAGCAGCGTAGGTGGTCAGGGGTCCGGAGATACGCAGTATTTT.

The chain carries TRBV7-9 and TRBJ1-1; 8 bases line up with TRBD1. Germline values: CDR1 SEHNR, CDR2 FQNEAQ (reference sequence). This CDR3 has 16 amino acids. Unmatched junction bases numbered 11, after V lost 1 base and J lost 7 bases. For the CDR3, the DNA is TGTGCCAGCAGCTTAGTCCGGACAGGGCTTGGGGTTGAAGCTTTCTTT. Protein product: CASSLVRTGLGVEAFF.

The V call is TRBV24-1, the J call TRBJ2-3, with TRBD2 identical over 8 bases. Trimming at V came to 6 bases and at J to 2 bases, leaving 15 bases not matched to a gene. Germline V gene data show CDR1 as KGHDR and CDR2 as SFDVKD. The CDR3 length is 18 residues. The CDR3 loop is CATSSPLLGGGLTDTQYF. The DNA for the CDR3 is TGTGCCACCAGTAGCCCCCTCCTCGGGGGGGGGCTCACAGATACGCAGTATTTT.

This rearrangement joins TRBV4-3 to TRBJ1-2; D unclear. Trimming cost V 4 bases and J 3 bases, with 9 bases left between them. Germline values: CDR1 LGHNA, CDR2 YSLEER. This CDR3 is built from 13 residues. The CDR3 region has the DNA TGCGCCAGCAGCCCCGGTCGGGACTATGGCTACACCTTC. Amino acids: CASSPGRDYGYTF.

This chain uses TRBV11-2 with TRBJ1-1, with 11 nucleotides matching TRBD1. V shed 5 bases and J 5 bases; nucleotides not matched to a gene: 4. The CDR3 is made up of 14 amino acids. Germline V gene lookup returns CDR1 SGHAT and CDR2 FQNNGV. CDR3 bases: TGTGCCAGCAGCGGACAGGGGGCGCAGACTGAAGCTTTCTTT. The encoded protein is CASSGQGAQTEAFF. The full variable domain, its missing parts supplied by reference TRBV11-2 and TRBJ1-1, is EAGVAQSPRYKIIEKRQSVAFWCNPISGHATLYWYQQILGQGPKLLIQFQNNGVVDDSQLPKDRFSAERLKGVDSTLKIQPAKLEDSAVYLCASSGQGAQTEAFFGQGTRLTVV.